This paragraph covers one T cell receptor (beta chain) sequence. Antigen specificity is unknown. Libraries were prepared by immunoSEQ multiplex PCR; TCRdb keeps only in-frame clonotypes and omits some of them. The sample comprises about 1.1 million clones, around three quarters of which are singletons, and more than 0.85% rests with the top ten. This specimen belongs to a study of shared clonotypes between healthy human individuals. General study findings and limits: Compared with clonotypes that all four donors shared, non-shared clonotypes had lower generation probabilities.

A split of CD4+ cells into CD45RA+ naive and CD45RA-negative memory subsets was performed. Unmatched junction bases numbered 7, after V lost 6 bases and J lost 1 base. This CDR3 is 15 amino acids long. Per the germline V gene, CDR1 is MDHEN and CDR2 is SYDVKM. The chain combines TRBV28 with TRBJ1-1; 8 bases are shared with TRBD1. This receptor was taken from a man between 18 and 29 years old in good health. Some clones in this sample may be carry-over from other donors' samples. Sequences were obtained from memory CD4+ T cells from PBMCs. Specified subset: CD45RA-negative fraction. The chain's CDR3 is CASSRQGSWNTEAFF. CDR3 in DNA: TGTGCCAGCAGCCGACAGGGGTCCTGGAACACTGAAGCTTTCTTT.